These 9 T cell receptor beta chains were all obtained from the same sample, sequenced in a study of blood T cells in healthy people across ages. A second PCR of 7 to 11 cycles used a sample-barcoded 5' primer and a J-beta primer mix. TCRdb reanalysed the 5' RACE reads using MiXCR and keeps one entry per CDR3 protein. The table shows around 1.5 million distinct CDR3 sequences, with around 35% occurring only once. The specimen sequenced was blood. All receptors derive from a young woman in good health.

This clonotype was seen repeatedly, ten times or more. CDR3 loop: CASKRDRGFSTEAFF. CDR3 bases: TGTGCCAGCAAAAGGGACAGGGGGTTTTCCACTGAAGCTTTCTTT. This chain connects TRBV12-3 or TRBV12-4 to TRBJ1-1; 11 bases are a match to TRBD1. The CDR3 sequence is 15 residues long. Losses at the gene ends were 7 bases for V and 4 bases for J; bases not matched to a gene: 8.

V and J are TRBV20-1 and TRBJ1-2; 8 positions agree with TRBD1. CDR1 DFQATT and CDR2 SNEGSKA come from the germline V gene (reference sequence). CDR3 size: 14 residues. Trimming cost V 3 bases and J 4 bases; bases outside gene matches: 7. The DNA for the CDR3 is TGCAGTGCTAGTAATCAGGGGGCTGGCTATGGCTACACCTTC. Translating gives CSASNQGAGYGYTF.

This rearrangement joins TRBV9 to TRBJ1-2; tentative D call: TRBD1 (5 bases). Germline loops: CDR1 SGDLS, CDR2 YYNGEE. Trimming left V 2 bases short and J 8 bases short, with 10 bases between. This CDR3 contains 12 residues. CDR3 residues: CASSVDNRGYTF. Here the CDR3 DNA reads TGTGCCAGCAGCGTGGACAATCGCGGCTACACCTTC.

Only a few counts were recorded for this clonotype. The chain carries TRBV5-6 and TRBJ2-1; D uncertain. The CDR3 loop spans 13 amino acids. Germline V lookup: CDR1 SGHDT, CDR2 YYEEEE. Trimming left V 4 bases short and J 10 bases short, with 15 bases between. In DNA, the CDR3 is TGTGCCAGCAGCAAGGGAAGATCCAAGGAGCAGTTCTTC. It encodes CASSKGRSKEQFF.

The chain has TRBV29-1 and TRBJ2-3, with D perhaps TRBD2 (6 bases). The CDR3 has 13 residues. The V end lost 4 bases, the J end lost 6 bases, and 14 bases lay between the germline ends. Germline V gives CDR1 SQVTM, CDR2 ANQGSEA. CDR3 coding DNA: TGCAGCGTTGGGGCTAGCGCATTTGATACGCAGTATTTT. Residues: CSVGASAFDTQYF.

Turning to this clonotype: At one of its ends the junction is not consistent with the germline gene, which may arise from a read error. The CDR3 protein is CASSRDFSNEKPFF. In DNA, the CDR3 is TGCGCCAGCAGCCGGGACTTTTCTAATGAAAAACCGTTTTTT. The chain joins TRBV5-1 to TRBJ1-4; tentatively, D is TRBD1 (5 bases). Germline CDR1 SGHRS, CDR2 YFSETQ. The CDR3 loop spans 14 amino acids.

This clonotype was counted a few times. This CDR3 is CASSVGLAGAPETQYF. CDR3 bases: TGTGCCAGCAGCGTAGGGCTAGCGGGAGCCCCGGAGACCCAGTACTTC. The chain links TRBV9 to TRBJ2-5; TRBD2 matches at 10 bases. From germline, CDR1 is SGDLS and CDR2 YYNGEE. CDR3 size: 16 residues. V lost 0 bases to trimming and J lost 5 bases; unmatched junction nucleotides: 7.

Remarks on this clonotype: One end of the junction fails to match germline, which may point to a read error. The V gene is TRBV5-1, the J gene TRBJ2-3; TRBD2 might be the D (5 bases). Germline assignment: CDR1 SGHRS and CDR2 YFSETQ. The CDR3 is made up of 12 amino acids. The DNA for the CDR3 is TGCACCAGCAGCGGATACACAGATACGCAGTATTTT. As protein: CTSSGYTDTQYF.

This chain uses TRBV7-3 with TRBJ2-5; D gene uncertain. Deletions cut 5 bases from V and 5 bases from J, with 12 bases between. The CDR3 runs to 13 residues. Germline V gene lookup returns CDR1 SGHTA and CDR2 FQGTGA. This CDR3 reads CASSRTMGETQYF. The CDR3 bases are TGTGCCAGCAGCCGGACCATGGGGGAGACCCAGTACTTC.